This T cell receptor beta chain was sequenced in a study of T cell responses to AZD1222 COVID-19 vaccine. Of note for this clone: Its antigen is not known.

Some clones are missing from TCRdb's copy, which holds only in-frame ones; the method was immunoSEQ multiplex PCR. The sample lists approximately 200,000 clones, roughly nine tenths seen once, with around 3.7% in the top ten. Study findings and constraints: Spike-specific TCR breadth and depth both grew after two AZD1222 doses. The donor group comprised mostly white British people and more females; the analysis possibly underestimated clonal diversity. Sampling captured repertoires only after the peak T cell response. Recipients of AZD1222 seropositive at baseline numbered only 5 or 6.

CDR3 size: 14 residues. From germline, CDR1 is MDHEN and CDR2 SYDVKM. V shed 4 bases and J shed 9 bases, with 13 bases lying between them. The sample in question was peripheral blood, obtained 28 days after the second AZD1222 dose. This rearrangement joins TRBV28 to TRBJ1-6; no clear D gene. This clonotype was obtained from an adult who received the AZD1222 COVID-19 vaccine. CDR3 residues: CASSSRASSSPLHF. The DNA for the CDR3 is TGTGCCAGCAGTTCTCGGGCCAGCAGTTCACCCCTCCACTTT.